Following are 12 T cell receptor beta chains from one sample sequenced in a study of cytomegalovirus exposure and HLA in healthy donors. PCR employed 60 Vbeta and 13 Jbeta primers. Some clones are missing from TCRdb's copy, which holds only in-frame ones; the method was immunoSEQ multiplex PCR. This repertoire shows about 60,000 clones, approximately 71% found once; its top ten account for under 45%. The sequenced sample was PBMCs. All receptors come from a man in his forties in good health and CMV-seropositive.

V gene TRBV29-1 combines with J gene TRBJ1-2, with TRBD1 identical over 10 bases. J gave up 6 bases and V 4 bases, and 2 bases lay outside the gene matches. Germline-derived CDR1 and CDR2 are SQVTM and ANQGSEA. CDR3 length: 12 amino acids. The CDR3 here is CSVGGQGDGYTF. CDR3 bases: TGCAGCGTTGGCGGACAGGGGGATGGCTACACCTTC.

This chain links TRBV6-4 with TRBJ2-1; 8 bases align to TRBD2. Germline V gene data show CDR1 as MRHNA and CDR2 as SNTAGT. The V and J ends lost 6 bases and 6 bases, in that order; junction bases with no gene match: 4. CDR3 length: 13 amino acids. The CDR3, as DNA: TGTGCCAGCAGCCCCGGGACTAGCAATGAGCAGTTCTTC. This gives the protein CASSPGTSNEQFF.

The chain couples TRBV29-1 to TRBJ1-2, with 8 bases fitting TRBD1. Looked up from germline, CDR1 is SQVTM and CDR2 is ANQGSEA. The CDR3 runs to 13 residues. V shed 6 bases, J shed 5 bases, and the junction held 8 bases outside the gene matches. The CDR3 DNA follows: TGCAGCGTACAGGGGGGACGTCGGTATGGCTACACCTTC. This gives the protein CSVQGGRRYGYTF.

The chain uses TRBV5-4 and TRBJ2-5; 11 bases are shared with TRBD1. The CDR3 totals 15 residues. In germline, CDR1 is SGHNT, CDR2 YYREEE (reference sequence). V lost 4 bases and J lost 4; bases outside the gene matches: 6. In nucleotides, the CDR3 is TGTGCCAGCAGCCTCGGACAGGGGGCAGGAGAGACCCAGTACTTC. This gives the protein CASSLGQGAGETQYF.

This clone has a handful of counts. The chain employs TRBV29-1 and TRBJ1-1, with 7 positions matching TRBD1. CDR1 and CDR2 from the germline V gene are SQVTM and ANQGSEA. Trimming took 2 bases from V and 3 from J; bases not matched to a gene: 3. The length of the CDR3 is 13 residues. CDR3 sequence reads: CSVEQGGDTEAFF. The CDR3 DNA reads TGCAGCGTTGAACAGGGGGGTGACACTGAAGCTTTCTTT.

The chain employs TRBV19 and TRBJ2-4; TRBD2 matches 7 bases. Trimming at V came to 4 bases and at J to 7 bases, leaving 7 bases not matched to a gene. Germline V CDR1 and CDR2: LNHDA, SQIVND (reference sequence). The CDR3 contains 14 residues. In nucleotides, the CDR3 is TGTGCCAGTAGTACGGGAGGACTACTGAACATTCAGTACTTC. Translating it yields CASSTGGLLNIQYF. Combining the CDR3 with reference TRBV19 and TRBJ2-4 gives the whole variable domain DGGITQSPKYLFRKEGQNVTLSCEQNLNHDAMYWYRQDPGQGLRLIYYSQIVNDFQKGDIAEGYSVSREKKESFPLTVTSAQKNPTAFYLCASSTGGLLNIQYFGAGTRLSVL.

This sequence joins TRBV5-4 and TRBJ1-1; the D gene is possibly TRBD1 (6 bases). This CDR3 region has 14 residues. V lost 4 bases to trimming and J lost 0 bases, with 10 bases between them. Per germline, CDR1 SGHNT and CDR2 YYREEE (reference sequence). The chain's CDR3 is CASSPDSLNTEAFF. The CDR3 DNA follows: TGTGCCAGCAGCCCGGACAGCTTGAACACTGAAGCTTTCTTT.

V usage is TRBV2 and J usage is TRBJ2-1; no clear D. Trimming shortened V by 3 bases and J by 5 bases, and 14 bases separated the two germline ends. The CDR3 totals 15 residues. From germline, CDR1 is SNHLY and CDR2 FYNNEI. In DNA form, the CDR3 reads TGTGCCAGCAGTGATGCCGGCAAGAGGCACAATGAGCAGTTCTTC. Amino acid sequence: CASSDAGKRHNEQFF.

The DNA of the CDR3 is TGTGCCAGCAGCTTCAGGGGAAATCAGCCCCAGCATTTT. This codes for CASSFRGNQPQHF. This chain links TRBV7-2 with TRBJ1-5; D might be TRBD1 (6 bases). Germline V CDR1 and CDR2: SGHTA, FQGNSA. The CDR3 runs 13 residues. V shed 3 bases and J shed 4 bases, with 7 bases lying between them.

The J gene is TRBJ1-2, the V gene TRBV27, with D possibly being TRBD1 (5 bases). This CDR3 spans 15 amino acids. V was shortened by 3 bases and J by 4 bases, with 15 bases between the two germline ends. Germline lookup yields CDR1 MNHEY and CDR2 SMNVEV (reference sequence). As DNA, the CDR3 is TGTGCCAGCAGTTTTCAGGGAATCCAATTCTATGGCTACACCTTC. This translates into CASSFQGIQFYGYTF.

This chain joins TRBV6-5 and TRBJ2-7, with D perhaps matching TRBD2 (6 bases). This CDR3 contains 14 residues. From germline, CDR1 is MNHEY and CDR2 SVGAGI. V dropped 6 bases and J dropped 2 bases, with 14 bases sitting between them. Here the CDR3 reads CASREGPPTYEQYF. CDR3 coding DNA: TGTGCCAGCAGGGAGGGGCCCCCCACCTACGAGCAGTACTTC.

The chain couples TRBV14 to TRBJ1-1; D uncertain. The CDR3 has 13 amino acids. V gave up 11 bases and J gave up 1 base, with 14 bases separating them. The V gene's germline CDR1 is SGHDN and CDR2 FVKESK. CDR3 loop: CAVRAGWNTEAFF. The CDR3 DNA reads as TGTGCCGTTCGTGCAGGATGGAACACTGAAGCTTTCTTT.